This T cell receptor (beta chain) was sequenced during a study of CD8+CD57+ T cells in acquired aplastic anemia. Overall study: Sorted CD4+ and CD8+ cell DNA averaged about 3.5 ug. Study-level results: Researchers report that 25 to 35 CD8+ CDR3 sequences appeared in both patients and controls. Patients and healthy controls showed no significant CD8+ Simpson's diversity difference.

It was genomic DNA that served as the template for profiling TCR beta VDJ and CDR3. TCRdb reanalysed the reads using MiXCR and keeps one entry per CDR3 protein. This table holds some 92,000 distinct CDR3 sequences, about 67% found once. To note about this clonotype: Its antigen is not known.

Previously, flow cytometry had revealed CD8+CD57+ cell expansion in the patients chosen for sequencing. Sampling of blood occurred while the patients had still received no therapy. The CDR3 spans 14 residues. V lost 5 bases to trimming and J lost 2 bases, with 13 bases between them. Germline lookup yields CDR1 PRHDT and CDR2 FYEKMQ (reference sequence). The sequencing sample was made of sorted CD4+, CD8+, or CD8+CD57+ T cells (not recorded which) from PBMCs. The source is a human donor with aplastic anemia. J is TRBJ2-7 and V is TRBV13; a possible D gene is TRBD1 (5 bases). Here the CDR3 reads CASSPFRRAYEQYF. CDR3 nucleotide sequence: TGTGCCAGCAGCCCTTTTCGCAGGGCCTACGAGCAGTACTTC.